The following is a T cell receptor beta chain sequence with its context. The ends were cut back, 3 bases at V and 2 bases at J, with 13 bases in the middle. Germline values: CDR1 LNHDA, CDR2 SQIVND (reference sequence). CDR3 length equals 15 residues. This record comes from a study of T-cell memory formation after mild COVID-19. MiXCR, applied by TCRdb to the 5' RACE reads, yields one record per CDR3 protein. This sample has some 450,000 distinct CDR3 sequences, with 20% found just once. This clonotype was sampled from an adult woman who had mild COVID-19 (a few samples of this study predate the infection). Cell type and time point are not known. V and J are TRBV19 and TRBJ2-5, with D maybe TRBD1 (8 bases). Specimen: PBMCs or a T cell subset sorted from them (not recorded which). The CDR3 loop is CASSITGGEQETQYF. The DNA of the CDR3 is TGTGCCAGTAGTATCACAGGGGGGGAACAAGAGACCCAGTACTTC.